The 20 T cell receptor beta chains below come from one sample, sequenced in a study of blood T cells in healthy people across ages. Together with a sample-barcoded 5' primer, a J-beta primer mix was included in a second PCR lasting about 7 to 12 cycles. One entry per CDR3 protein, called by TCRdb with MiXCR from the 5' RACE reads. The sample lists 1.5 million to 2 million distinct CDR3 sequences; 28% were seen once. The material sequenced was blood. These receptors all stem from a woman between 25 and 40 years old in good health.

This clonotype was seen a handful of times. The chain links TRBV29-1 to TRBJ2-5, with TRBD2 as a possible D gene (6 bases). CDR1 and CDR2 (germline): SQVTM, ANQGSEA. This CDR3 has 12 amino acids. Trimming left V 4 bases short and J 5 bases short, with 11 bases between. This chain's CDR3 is CSVGRRGETQYF. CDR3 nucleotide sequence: TGCAGCGTTGGTAGACGGGGGGAGACCCAGTACTTC.

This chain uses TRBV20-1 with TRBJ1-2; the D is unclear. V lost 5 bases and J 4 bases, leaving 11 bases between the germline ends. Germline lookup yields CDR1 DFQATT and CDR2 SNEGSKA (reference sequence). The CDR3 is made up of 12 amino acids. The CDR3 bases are TGCAGTGCTCCGGATCAATTCTATGGCTACACCTTC. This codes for CSAPDQFYGYTF.

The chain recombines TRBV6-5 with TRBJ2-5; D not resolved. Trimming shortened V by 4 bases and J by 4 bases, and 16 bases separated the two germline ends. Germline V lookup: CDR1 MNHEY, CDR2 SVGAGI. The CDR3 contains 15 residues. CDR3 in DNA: TGTGCCAGCAGTTGGCGTAGGAGCCCTCCAGAGACCCAGTACTTC. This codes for CASSWRRSPPETQYF.

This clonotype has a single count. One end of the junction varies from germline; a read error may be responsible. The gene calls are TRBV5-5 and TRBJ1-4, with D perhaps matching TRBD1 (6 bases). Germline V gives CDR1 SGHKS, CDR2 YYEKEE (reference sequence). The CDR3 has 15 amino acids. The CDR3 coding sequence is TGTGCCAGCAGCGTCGACAGGACAACTAATGAACAACTGTTTTTT. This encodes CASSVDRTTNEQLFF.

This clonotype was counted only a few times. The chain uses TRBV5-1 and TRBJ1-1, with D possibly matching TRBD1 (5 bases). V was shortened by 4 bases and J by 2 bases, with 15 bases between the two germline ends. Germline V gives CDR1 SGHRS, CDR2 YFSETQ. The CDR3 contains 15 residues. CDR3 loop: CASSQATGVNTEAFF. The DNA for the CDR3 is TGCGCCAGCAGCCAAGCGACGGGGGTTAACACTGAAGCTTTCTTT.

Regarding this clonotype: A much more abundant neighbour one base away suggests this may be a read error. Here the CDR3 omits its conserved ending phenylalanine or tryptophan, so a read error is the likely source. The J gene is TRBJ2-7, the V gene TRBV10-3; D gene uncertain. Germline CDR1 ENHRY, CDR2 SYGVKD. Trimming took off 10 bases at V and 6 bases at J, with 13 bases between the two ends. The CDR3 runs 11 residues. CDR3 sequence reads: CATALDFEQYL. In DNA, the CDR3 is TGTGCCACCGCACTCGATTTCGAGCAGTACTTA.

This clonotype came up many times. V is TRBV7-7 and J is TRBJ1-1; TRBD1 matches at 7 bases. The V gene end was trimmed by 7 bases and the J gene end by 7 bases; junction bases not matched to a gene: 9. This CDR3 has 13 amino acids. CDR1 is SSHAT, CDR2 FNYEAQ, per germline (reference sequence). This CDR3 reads CASTSRGGFEAFF. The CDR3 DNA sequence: TGTGCCAGCACCTCCAGGGGGGGGTTTGAAGCTTTCTTT.

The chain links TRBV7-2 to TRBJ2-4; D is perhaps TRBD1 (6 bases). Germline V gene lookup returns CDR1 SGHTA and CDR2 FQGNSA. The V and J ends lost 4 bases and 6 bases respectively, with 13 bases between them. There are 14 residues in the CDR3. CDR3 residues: CASSSGHQLNIQYF. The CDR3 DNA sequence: TGTGCCAGCAGCTCGGGACACCAATTAAACATTCAGTACTTC.

This chain's CDR3 is CASSFLGTNGYTF. The CDR3 DNA follows: TGTGCCAGCAGTTTCTTAGGGACAAACGGCTACACCTTC. This chain joins TRBV28 and TRBJ1-2; a possible D gene is TRBD1 (6 bases). V shed 3 bases and J shed 8 bases, with 13 bases lying between them. This CDR3 is built from 13 residues. CDR1 and CDR2 from the germline V gene are MDHEN and SYDVKM.

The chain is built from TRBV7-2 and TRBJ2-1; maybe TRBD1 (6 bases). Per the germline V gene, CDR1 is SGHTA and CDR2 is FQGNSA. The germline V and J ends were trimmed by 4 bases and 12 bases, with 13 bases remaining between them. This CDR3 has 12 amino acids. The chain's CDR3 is CASSYRPGAQFF. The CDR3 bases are TGTGCCAGCAGCTATCGCCCAGGGGCGCAGTTCTTC.

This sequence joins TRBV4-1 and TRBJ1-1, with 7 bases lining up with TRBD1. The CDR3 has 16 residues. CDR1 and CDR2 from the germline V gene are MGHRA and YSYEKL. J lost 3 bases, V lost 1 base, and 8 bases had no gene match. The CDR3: CASSQGRTGEDTEAFF. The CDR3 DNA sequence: TGCGCCAGCAGCCAAGGTCGAACAGGGGAGGACACTGAAGCTTTCTTT.

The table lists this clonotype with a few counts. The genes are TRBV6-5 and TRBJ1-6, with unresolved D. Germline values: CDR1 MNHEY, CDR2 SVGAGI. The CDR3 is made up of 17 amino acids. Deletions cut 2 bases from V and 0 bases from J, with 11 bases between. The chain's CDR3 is CASSYGDPSSYNSPLHF. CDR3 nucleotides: TGTGCCAGCAGTTACGGAGACCCGAGCTCCTATAATTCACCCCTCCACTTT.

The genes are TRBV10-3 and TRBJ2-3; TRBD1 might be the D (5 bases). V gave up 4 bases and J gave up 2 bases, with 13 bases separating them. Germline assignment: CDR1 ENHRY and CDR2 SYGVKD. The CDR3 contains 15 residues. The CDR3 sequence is CAISGWGGNTDTQYF. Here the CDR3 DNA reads TGTGCCATCAGTGGATGGGGCGGAAACACAGATACGCAGTATTTT.

CDR3 in DNA: TGTGCCAGCAGCTTACAGCGGGTATCCACGGGCGAGCAGTACTTC. Residues: CASSLQRVSTGEQYF. The chain carries TRBV7-2 and TRBJ2-1, with a weak D call TRBD2 (6 bases). The DNA end is a closer match to TRBJ2-7, so the J assignment may be wrong. The length of the CDR3 is 15 residues. Germline CDR1 is SGHTA and CDR2 is FQGNSA.

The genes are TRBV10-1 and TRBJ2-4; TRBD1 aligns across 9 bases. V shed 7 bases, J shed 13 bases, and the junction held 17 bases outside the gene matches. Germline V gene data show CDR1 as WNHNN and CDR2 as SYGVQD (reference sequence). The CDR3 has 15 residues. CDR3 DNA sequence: TGCGCCAGCAAAGGGGACAGGGAGGGAGCGGATGAGCAGTACTTC. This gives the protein CASKGDREGADEQYF.

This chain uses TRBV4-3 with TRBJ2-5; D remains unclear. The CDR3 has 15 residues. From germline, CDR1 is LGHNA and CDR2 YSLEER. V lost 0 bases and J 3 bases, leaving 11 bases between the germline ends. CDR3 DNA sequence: TGCGCCAGCAGCCAAGATCCTCTGGGCAAAGAGACCCAGTACTTC. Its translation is CASSQDPLGKETQYF.

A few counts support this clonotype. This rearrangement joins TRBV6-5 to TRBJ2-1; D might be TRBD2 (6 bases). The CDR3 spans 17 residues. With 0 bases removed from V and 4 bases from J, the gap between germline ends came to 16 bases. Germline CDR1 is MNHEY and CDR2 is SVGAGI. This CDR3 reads CASSYSGLGGEYNEQFF. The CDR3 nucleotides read TGTGCCAGCAGTTACTCGGGGCTGGGGGGAGAGTACAATGAGCAGTTCTTC.

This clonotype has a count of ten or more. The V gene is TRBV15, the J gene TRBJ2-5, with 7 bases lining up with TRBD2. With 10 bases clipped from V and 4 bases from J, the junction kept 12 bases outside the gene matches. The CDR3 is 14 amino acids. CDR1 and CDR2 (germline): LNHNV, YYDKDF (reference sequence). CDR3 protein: CAIGGAGDTETQYF. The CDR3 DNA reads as TGTGCCATCGGAGGTGCGGGAGACACAGAGACCCAGTACTTC.

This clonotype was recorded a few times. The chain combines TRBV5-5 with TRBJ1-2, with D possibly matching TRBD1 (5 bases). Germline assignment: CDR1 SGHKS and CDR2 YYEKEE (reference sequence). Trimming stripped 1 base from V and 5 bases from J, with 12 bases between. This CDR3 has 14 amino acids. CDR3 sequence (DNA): TGTGCCAGCAGCTTGTTAGCGGGACCATATGGCTACACCTTC. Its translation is CASSLLAGPYGYTF.

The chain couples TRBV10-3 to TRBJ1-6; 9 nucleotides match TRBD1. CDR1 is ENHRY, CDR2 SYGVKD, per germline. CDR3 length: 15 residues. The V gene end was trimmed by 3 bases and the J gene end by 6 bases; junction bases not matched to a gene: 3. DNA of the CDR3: TGTGCCATCAGTGAATTGGACAGGGGTAATTCACCCCTCCACTTT. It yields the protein CAISELDRGNSPLHF.